The next 11 T cell receptor beta chains were all read from a single sample in a study of vaccination and CD4 T cells after COVID-19. Their cognate antigens are unknown. The Oncomine TCR Beta short-read assay sequenced DNA from cultured CD4+ T cells. TCRdb passed the PCR reads through MiXCR, listing each CDR3 protein once. The sample records about 13,000 distinct CDR3 sequences, 40% to 45% being singletons. The treatment is: approximately 10-day PBMC culture with coronavirus spike peptide pools or control peptides (ViraFEST assay). Sequencing was carried out using CD4+ T cells from blood, cultured in vitro. The receptor set was obtained from a human donor who had recovered from COVID-19.

This clonotype was detected a few times. J is TRBJ2-6 and V is TRBV6-1, with D perhaps matching TRBD1 (6 bases). Trimming left V 6 bases short and J 1 base short, with 13 bases between. The germline CDR1 and CDR2 sequences are MNHNS and SASEGT. The CDR3 is 16 amino acids. The CDR3 region is CASRTGILSGANVLTF. Written as DNA, the CDR3 is TGTGCCAGCAGAACAGGGATCCTATCTGGGGCCAACGTCCTGACTTTC.

The chain carries TRBV12-3 or TRBV12-4 and TRBJ2-7; 10 bases line up with TRBD1. The CDR3 runs 14 residues. V was pared by 5 bases and J by 6 bases, with 7 bases of the junction left unmatched. The CDR3 here is CASSLRQGAAEQYF. CDR3 nucleotides: TGTGCCAGCAGTCTCAGACAGGGGGCGGCCGAGCAGTACTTC.

This clonotype was counted a few times. V usage is TRBV6-2 or TRBV6-3 and J usage is TRBJ2-5; 10 bases are shared with TRBD2. The germline V gene encodes CDR1 MNHEY and CDR2 SVGEGT. This CDR3 region has 15 residues. Trimming removed 6 bases from V and 1 base from J; junction bases left unmatched: 5. The CDR3 DNA follows: TGTGCCAGCAGCGAACAGCGGGGGGGCCAAGAGACCCAGTACTTC. Amino acid sequence: CASSEQRGGQETQYF.

This clonotype came up a few times. The chain carries TRBV30 and TRBJ1-1; 7 bases align to TRBD1. The CDR3 covers 12 residues. Germline V gives CDR1 GTSNPN, CDR2 SVGIG (reference sequence). With 5 bases clipped from V and 10 bases from J, the junction kept 10 bases outside the gene matches. CDR3 bases: TGTGCCTGGGCCAGACAGGGAATAGCAGCTTTCTTT. Its translation is CAWARQGIAAFF.

This chain connects TRBV20-1 to TRBJ2-7; 9 nucleotides line up with TRBD1. The CDR3 is 16 amino acids. The ends lost 3 bases at V and 1 base at J; junction bases unmatched: 10. Germline V CDR1 and CDR2: DFQATT, SNEGSKA (reference sequence). As DNA, the CDR3 is TGCAGTGCTAGTCCCAGATCCGGGACAGGGTCCTACGAGCAGTACTTC. Encoded protein: CSASPRSGTGSYEQYF.

The chain employs TRBV7-3 and TRBJ2-2, with TRBD1 matching 9 bases. This CDR3 is built from 14 residues. V was pared by 5 bases and J by 5 bases, with 3 bases of the junction left unmatched. Germline V gene sequence: CDR1 SGHTA, CDR2 FQGTGA. CDR3 in DNA: TGTGCCAGCAGCCCGGGACAGGGTACCGGGGAGCTGTTTTTT. Translation: CASSPGQGTGELFF.

This chain links TRBV2 with TRBJ2-3; TRBD1 or TRBD2 may be the D gene (6 bases each). Trimming removed 3 bases at V and 2 bases at J, with 15 bases between. CDR3 length: 16 residues. From germline, CDR1 is SNHLY and CDR2 FYNNEI. The CDR3 DNA is TGTGCCAGCAGTGATCGTAGGGGGGCGATCACAGATACGCAGTATTTT. It is translated as CASSDRRGAITDTQYF.

The J gene is TRBJ1-6, the V gene TRBV6-1; D possibly corresponds to TRBD1 (6 bases). Germline assignment: CDR1 MNHNS and CDR2 SASEGT. CDR3 size: 15 residues. The V end was cut by 6 bases, the J end by 11 bases, with 20 bases between. CDR3 bases: TGTGCCAGCAGAACAGAGGGGGGTAGAAGGGCACCCCTCCACTTT. This encodes CASRTEGGRRAPLHF.

CDR3 DNA sequence: TGTGCCAGCAGCATCGGAGGGGTCCAAGAGACCCAGTACTTC. It encodes CASSIGGVQETQYF. This rearrangement joins TRBV7-2 to TRBJ2-5, with D possibly TRBD2 on 6 matching bases. The CDR3 is 14 residues long. Germline V gene sequence: CDR1 SGHTA, CDR2 FQGNSA. Trimming left V 5 bases short and J 1 base short, with 11 bases between.

The chain uses TRBV7-2 and TRBJ2-5, with 9 bases identical to TRBD1. The CDR3 sequence is 13 residues long. The V and J ends lost 5 bases and 5 bases, in that order; junction bases with no gene match: 3. Germline lookup yields CDR1 SGHTA and CDR2 FQGNSA. CDR3 sequence (DNA): TGTGCCAGCAGCGGACAGGGGCGGGAGACCCAGTACTTC. Protein sequence: CASSGQGRETQYF.

The sample holds a few counts of this clonotype. Here the CDR3 DNA reads TGTGCCAGCAGCCCGAGTTTCGGCTATGGCTACACCTTC. Translation: CASSPSFGYGYTF. The rearrangement links TRBV6-2 or TRBV6-3 to TRBJ1-2; D is unclear. The germline V gene has CDR1 MNHEY and CDR2 SVGEGT. The CDR3 totals 13 residues. With 6 bases removed from V and 4 bases from J, the gap between germline ends came to 12 bases.